The 7 T cell receptor beta chains in this list originate from one sample, sequenced in a study of T cell changes during pregnancy in multiple sclerosis (dated by TCRdb to about 2019). Library generation was performed with the immunoSEQ multiplex PCR assay. This is the immuneACCESS table as TCRdb keeps it, with only in-frame sequences that have V and J called. A part of the clones is gone; compared with another copy, unresolved V genes explain less than half, and the rest is unexplained. The sample table lists roughly 29,000 clones, about 88% of them with a count of one. The ten largest clones capture less than 8.5% of the sample. The source was CD8+ T cells from peripheral blood mononuclear cells, collected before pregnancy. Receptors originate from a female donor with multiple sclerosis, enrolled in a pregnancy study.

The chain links TRBV6-6 to TRBJ2-1; the D gene is possibly TRBD1 (6 bases). Between the trimmed V and J ends, which lost 7 bases and 0 bases, there was a span of 13 bases. The CDR3 is made up of 15 amino acids. The germline CDR1 and CDR2 sequences are MNHNY and SVGAGI (reference sequence). The CDR3 loop reads CASTSQGFSYNEQFF. CDR3 bases: TGTGCCAGCACCTCACAGGGTTTCTCCTACAATGAGCAGTTCTTC.

V usage is TRBV5-6 and J usage is TRBJ1-6, with unresolved D. CDR3 length: 15 amino acids. The V end was cut by 0 bases, the J end by 3 bases, with 7 bases between. CDR1 SGHDT and CDR2 YYEEEE come from the germline V gene. The CDR3 spells CASSLEYSYNSPLHF. CDR3 sequence (DNA): TGTGCCAGCAGCTTGGAGTACAGCTATAATTCACCCCTCCACTTT.

The chain carries TRBV6-1 and TRBJ2-2; TRBD1 agrees at 7 bases. The length of the CDR3 is 13 residues. V shed 6 bases, J shed 6 bases, and the junction held 4 bases outside the gene matches. In germline, CDR1 is MNHNS, CDR2 SASEGT. The DNA for the CDR3 is TGTGCCAGCAGCCCGACAGGGTCCGGGGAGCTGTTTTTT. This translates into CASSPTGSGELFF.

V is TRBV19 and J is TRBJ1-5, with D perhaps matching TRBD1 (6 bases). V lost 2 bases, J lost 4 bases, and 9 bases lay in between. The germline gives CDR1 LNHDA, CDR2 SQIVND (reference sequence). This CDR3 has 14 residues. DNA of the CDR3: TGTGCCAGTAGTATACTCCAGGGGAATCAGCCCCAGCATTTT. It specifies CASSILQGNQPQHF.

This clone has a single count. The chain couples TRBV4-1 to TRBJ1-3; TRBD1 is a possible D gene (5 bases). From germline, CDR1 is MGHRA and CDR2 YSYEKL. The ends were cut back, 2 bases at V and 2 bases at J, with 10 bases in the middle. The CDR3 runs to 15 residues. The CDR3 loop reads CASSQNRSPGNTIYF. The DNA for the CDR3 is TGCGCCAGCAGCCAAAACAGGTCCCCTGGAAACACCATATATTTT.

This chain connects TRBV30 to TRBJ1-6; 8 positions agree with TRBD1. Trimming at V came to 1 base and at J to 9 bases, leaving 8 bases not matched to a gene. Germline-derived CDR1 and CDR2 are GTSNPN and SVGIG (reference sequence). The CDR3 has 15 amino acids. CDR3 bases: TGTGCCTGGAGTGCTGCGACAGGGGAATCTTCACCCCTCCACTTT. It encodes CAWSAATGESSPLHF. Together with reference TRBV30 and TRBJ1-6, the CDR3 gives the full variable domain: SQTIHQWPATLVQPVGSPLSLECTVEGTSNPNLYWYRQAAGRGLQLLFYSVGIGQISSEVPQNLSASRPQDRQFILSSKKLLLSDSGFYLCAWSAATGESSPLHFGNGTRLTVT.

The V and J genes are TRBV2 and TRBJ2-7; TRBD2 might be the D (6 bases). This CDR3 has 16 amino acids. Germline loops: CDR1 SNHLY, CDR2 FYNNEI. The V end lost 0 bases, the J end lost 2 bases, and 14 bases lay between the germline ends. CDR3 protein: CASSEALPAGTYEQYF. For the CDR3, the DNA is TGTGCCAGCAGTGAAGCGCTTCCGGCGGGAACCTACGAGCAGTACTTC.